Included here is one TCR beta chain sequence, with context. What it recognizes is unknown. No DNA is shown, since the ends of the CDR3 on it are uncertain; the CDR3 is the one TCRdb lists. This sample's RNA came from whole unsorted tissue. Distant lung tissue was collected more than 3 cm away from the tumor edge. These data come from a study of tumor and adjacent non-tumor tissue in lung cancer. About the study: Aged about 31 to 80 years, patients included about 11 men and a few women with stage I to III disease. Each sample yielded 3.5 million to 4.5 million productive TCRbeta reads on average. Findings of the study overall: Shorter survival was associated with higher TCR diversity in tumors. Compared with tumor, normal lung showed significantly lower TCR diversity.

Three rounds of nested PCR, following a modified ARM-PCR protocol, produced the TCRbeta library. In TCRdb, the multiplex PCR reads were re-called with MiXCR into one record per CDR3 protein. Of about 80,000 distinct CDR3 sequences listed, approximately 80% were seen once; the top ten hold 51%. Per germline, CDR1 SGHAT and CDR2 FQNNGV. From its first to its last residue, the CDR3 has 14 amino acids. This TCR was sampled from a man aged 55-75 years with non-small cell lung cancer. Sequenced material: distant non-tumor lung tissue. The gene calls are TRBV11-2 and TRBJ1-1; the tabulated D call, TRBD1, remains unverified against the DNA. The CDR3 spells CVNSLVGRGTETFF.